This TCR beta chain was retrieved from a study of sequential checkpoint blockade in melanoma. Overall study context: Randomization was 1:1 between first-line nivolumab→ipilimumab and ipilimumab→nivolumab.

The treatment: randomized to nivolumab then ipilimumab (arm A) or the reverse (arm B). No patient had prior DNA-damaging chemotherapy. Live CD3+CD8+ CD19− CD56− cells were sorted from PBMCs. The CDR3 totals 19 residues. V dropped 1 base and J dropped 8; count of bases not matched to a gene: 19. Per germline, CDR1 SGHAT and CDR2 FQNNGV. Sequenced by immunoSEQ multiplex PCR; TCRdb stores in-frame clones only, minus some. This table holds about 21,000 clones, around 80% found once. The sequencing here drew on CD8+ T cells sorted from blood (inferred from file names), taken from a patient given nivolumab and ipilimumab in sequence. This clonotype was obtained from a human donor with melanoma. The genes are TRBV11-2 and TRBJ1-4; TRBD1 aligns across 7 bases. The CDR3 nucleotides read TGTGCCAGCAGCTTAGGGTCTTGGATTGCCTACAGGGGTTTGGAAAAACTGTTTTTT. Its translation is CASSLGSWIAYRGLEKLFF.